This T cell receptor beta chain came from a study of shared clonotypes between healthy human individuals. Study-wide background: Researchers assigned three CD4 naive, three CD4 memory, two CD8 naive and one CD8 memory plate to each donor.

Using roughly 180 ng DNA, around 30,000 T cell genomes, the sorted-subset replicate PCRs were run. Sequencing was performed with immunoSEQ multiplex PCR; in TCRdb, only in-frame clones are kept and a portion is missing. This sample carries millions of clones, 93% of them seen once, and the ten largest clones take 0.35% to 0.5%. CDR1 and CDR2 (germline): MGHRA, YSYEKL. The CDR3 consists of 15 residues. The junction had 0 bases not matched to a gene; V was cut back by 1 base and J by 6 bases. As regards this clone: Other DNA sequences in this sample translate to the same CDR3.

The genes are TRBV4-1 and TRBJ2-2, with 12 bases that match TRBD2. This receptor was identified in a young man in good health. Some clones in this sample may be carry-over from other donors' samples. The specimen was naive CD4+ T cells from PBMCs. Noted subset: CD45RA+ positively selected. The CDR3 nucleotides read TGCGCCAGCAGCCAAGGACTAGCGGGAGCCGGGGAGCTGTTTTTT. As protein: CASSQGLAGAGELFF.